A single sample gave rise to the 3 T cell receptor beta chains below, sequenced in a study of T cells after yellow fever vaccination. TCRdb reanalysed the 5' RACE reads using MiXCR and keeps one entry per CDR3 protein. Here the sample spans fewer than 150,000 distinct CDR3 sequences, more than 6% being singletons. The source material was CD4+ T cells sorted from PBMCs, sampled 5 days after the yellow fever booster vaccination. These receptors were taken from a man aged 30 to 45 who received the YFV17D yellow fever vaccine.

This clonotype occurred many times. The V call is TRBV7-2, the J call TRBJ2-1, with D maybe TRBD1 (5 bases). Germline lookup yields CDR1 SGHTA and CDR2 FQGNSA. The length of the CDR3 is 15 residues. V was pared by 1 base and J by 6 bases, with 13 bases between. CDR3 nucleotide sequence: TGTGCCAGCAGCTTAGTCGCAGGGAAGAGCAATGAGCAGTTCTTC. Translation: CASSLVAGKSNEQFF.

Details on this clonotype: This sequence may be a read error, since a much larger clone differs from it by one base. This chain uses TRBV4-3 with TRBJ2-1; TRBD2 matches at 11 bases. Per germline, CDR1 LGHNA and CDR2 YSLEER. This CDR3 spans 16 amino acids. CDR3 sequence (DNA): TGCGTCAGCAGCCAGACGACTAGCGGGATATACAATGAGCAGTTCTTC. This encodes CVSSQTTSGIYNEQFF.

This clonotype was detected only a few times. The chain employs TRBV9 and TRBJ2-1, with a tentative D call TRBD2 (6 bases). The CDR3 is 13 amino acids. V gave up 3 bases and J gave up 10 bases, with 14 bases separating them. Germline CDR1 SGDLS, CDR2 YYNGEE. The CDR3 region is CASSAIREREQFF. CDR3 sequence (DNA): TGTGCCAGCAGCGCAATCCGGGAGCGAGAGCAGTTCTTC.